This is a list of T cell receptor beta chains from one sample in a study of blood T cells in healthy people across ages. One entry per CDR3 protein, called by TCRdb with MiXCR from the 5' RACE reads. This sample has 450,000 to 600,000 distinct CDR3 sequences, with approximately 26% found just once. A further study also used this sample, focusing on T cells of mothers and their children.

Sequencing was done on a sample of blood. The receptors were sampled from a boy younger than 10 in good health. The CDR3 runs from the conserved cysteine through the conserved F or W. Fields, in order: clone size, V gene, J gene, D gene, CDR3 DNA, CDR3 protein. D genes are given only for firm matches. Clone sizes are given selectively: once, few, many, or a class where the clone is expanded.

clone size: -; V gene: TRBV20-1; J gene: TRBJ2-7; D gene: TRBD2; CDR3 DNA: TGCAGTGCTAGAGACGTGAGGACTAGCGGGACCGAGCAGTACTTC; CDR3 protein: CSARDVRTSGTEQYF
clone size: once; V gene: TRBV15; J gene: TRBJ1-2; D gene: -; CDR3 DNA: TGTGCCACCAGCAGAGATCAGACTGGATATGGCTACACCTTC; CDR3 protein: CATSRDQTGYGYTF
clone size: few; V gene: TRBV27; J gene: TRBJ1-4; D gene: -; CDR3 DNA: TGTGCCAGCAGTTTCCGGCCGACAACTGCAACTAATGAAAAACTGTTTTTT; CDR3 protein: CASSFRPTTATNEKLFF
clone size: -; V gene: TRBV7-3; J gene: TRBJ2-7; D gene: -; CDR3 DNA: TGTGCCAGCAGCTTAGGGCCGGGGGACGACTACGAGCAGTACTTC; CDR3 protein: CASSLGPGDDYEQYF
clone size: -; V gene: TRBV6-5; J gene: TRBJ2-2; D gene: -; CDR3 DNA: TGTGCCAGCTATCGGACCACCGGGGAGCTGTTTTTT; CDR3 protein: CASYRTTGELFF
clone size: few; V gene: TRBV7-2; J gene: TRBJ1-2; D gene: -; CDR3 DNA: TGTGCCAGCAGCTTAAGGTCCCCCGGACAGTATGGCTACACCTTC; CDR3 protein: CASSLRSPGQYGYTF
clone size: -; V gene: TRBV24-1; J gene: TRBJ2-3; D gene: -; CDR3 DNA: TGTGCCACCAGTGCAGCGGCGGACACAGATACGCAGTATTTT; CDR3 protein: CATSAAADTDTQYF
clone size: -; V gene: TRBV11-1; J gene: TRBJ2-5; D gene: -; CDR3 DNA: TGTGCCAGCAGCCCGCCTCAACCCTCAGCGCAGCGGTTCTTC; CDR3 protein: CASSPPQPSAQRFF
clone size: -; V gene: TRBV7-8; J gene: TRBJ1-2; D gene: -; CDR3 DNA: TGTGCCAGCAGCCCGGGACTTTTCGCCCTAGCTAACTATGGCTACACCTTC; CDR3 protein: CASSPGLFALANYGYTF
clone size: few; V gene: TRBV5-1; J gene: TRBJ1-2; D gene: TRBD1; CDR3 DNA: TGCGCCAGCAGCTTGGAGGGCAGGGGGCGAAACTATGGCTACACCTTC; CDR3 protein: CASSLEGRGRNYGYTF
clone size: -; V gene: TRBV6-2/TRBV6-3; J gene: TRBJ2-7; D gene: TRBD2; CDR3 DNA: TGTGCCAGCAGTTACTCCGGGGGGAGTCTGTCCTACGAGCAGTACTTC; CDR3 protein: CASSYSGGSLSYEQYF
clone size: -; V gene: TRBV6-1; J gene: TRBJ2-7; D gene: -; CDR3 DNA: TGTGCCAGCACCTGGAGCAGGAACTACGAGCAGTACTTC; CDR3 protein: CASTWSRNYEQYF
clone size: -; V gene: TRBV20-1; J gene: TRBJ2-7; D gene: -; CDR3 DNA: TGCAGTGCTAGGTCCCAGTCCCGGGACATGTCCGAGCAGTACTTC; CDR3 protein: CSARSQSRDMSEQYF
clone size: many; V gene: TRBV10-3; J gene: TRBJ2-2; D gene: TRBD2; CDR3 DNA: TGTGCCATCAGCGGCGGGGGGGCCTCCGGGGAGCTGTTTTTT; CDR3 protein: CAISGGGASGELFF
clone size: few; V gene: TRBV7-2; J gene: TRBJ2-4; D gene: TRBD2; CDR3 DNA: TGTGCCAGCAGCTTAGCCATCGATGCTAGCGGGAGTGTATGGAAAGCCAAAAACATTCAGTACTTC; CDR3 protein: CASSLAIDASGSVWKAKNIQYF
clone size: -; V gene: TRBV5-7; J gene: TRBJ2-5; D gene: TRBD1; CDR3 DNA: TGTGCCAGCAGCTTCTTTAGCCTTGAGGGACAGAAAAGCCAAGAGACCCAGTACTTC; CDR3 protein: CASSFFSLEGQKSQETQYF
clone size: few; V gene: TRBV18; J gene: TRBJ1-2; D gene: TRBD1; CDR3 DNA: TGTGCCAGCTCACGGTTAGCAGGGGGCAACTATGGCTACACCTTC; CDR3 protein: CASSRLAGGNYGYTF
clone size: -; V gene: TRBV6-2/TRBV6-3; J gene: TRBJ2-1; D gene: -; CDR3 DNA: TGTGCCAGCAGTTACCTAAGGAGTAGCGACGAGGAGTACTTC; CDR3 protein: CASSYLRSSDEEYF
clone size: -; V gene: TRBV25-1; J gene: TRBJ2-1; D gene: -; CDR3 DNA: TGTGCCAGCAGTGAATCTCACCTGGAGGTCTTTAACTACAATGAGCAGTTCTTC; CDR3 protein: CASSESHLEVFNYNEQFF
clone size: -; V gene: TRBV14; J gene: TRBJ1-3; D gene: TRBD1; CDR3 DNA: TGTGCCAGCAGCCACGACAGGGGTGGAAACACCATATATTTT; CDR3 protein: CASSHDRGGNTIYF
clone size: many; V gene: TRBV6-6; J gene: TRBJ2-7; D gene: -; CDR3 DNA: TGTGCCAGCAGTTATCTACGCGGGACGGCCTACGAGCAGTACTTC; CDR3 protein: CASSYLRGTAYEQYF
clone size: few; V gene: TRBV29-1; J gene: TRBJ2-5; D gene: -; CDR3 DNA: TGCAGCGTGGACAGGGGCGGGAGGAACCAAGAGACCCAGTACTTC; CDR3 protein: CSVDRGGRNQETQYF
clone size: few; V gene: TRBV13; J gene: TRBJ2-1; D gene: TRBD2; CDR3 DNA: TGTGCCAGCAGCCAAACCCTGGGGGCTAGCGGGGCTTACAATGAGCAGTTCTTC; CDR3 protein: CASSQTLGASGAYNEQFF
clone size: -; V gene: TRBV7-9; J gene: TRBJ2-1; D gene: -; CDR3 DNA: TGTGTCAGCAGCACAACTAGGGTTCGCAATGAGCAGTTCTTC; CDR3 protein: CVSSTTRVRNEQFF
clone size: -; V gene: TRBV7-2; J gene: TRBJ2-3; D gene: TRBD2; CDR3 DNA: TGTGCCAGCAGCTTTGTCTCGAGCGGGAGCGCAGATACGCAGTATTTT; CDR3 protein: CASSFVSSGSADTQYF
clone size: few; V gene: TRBV7-2; J gene: TRBJ2-5; D gene: -; CDR3 DNA: TGTGCCAGCAGTCAGCAGGGTCTCGGGACCCAGTACTTC; CDR3 protein: CASSQQGLGTQYF
clone size: few; V gene: TRBV7-6; J gene: TRBJ2-5; D gene: -; CDR3 DNA: TGTGCCAGCAGCCCAACGCCGGACGGCGGGGCCAAAGAGACCCAGTACTTC; CDR3 protein: CASSPTPDGGAKETQYF
clone size: -; V gene: TRBV6-1; J gene: TRBJ2-2; D gene: -; CDR3 DNA: TGTGCCAGCAACCGGTGGGGCGGCCGAGGGAACACCGGGGAGCTGTTTTTT; CDR3 protein: CASNRWGGRGNTGELFF
clone size: once; V gene: TRBV9; J gene: TRBJ2-7; D gene: TRBD1; CDR3 DNA: TGTGCCAGCAGCGTCGGCCGGGACAGGGCCCCACAGGGCGAGCAGTACTTC; CDR3 protein: CASSVGRDRAPQGEQYF
clone size: few; V gene: TRBV7-2; J gene: TRBJ2-3; D gene: -; CDR3 DNA: TGTGCCAGCAGCAACGAGGGGGGGCCAGATACGCAGTATTTT; CDR3 protein: CASSNEGGPDTQYF
clone size: few; V gene: TRBV10-3; J gene: TRBJ2-7; D gene: TRBD1; CDR3 DNA: TGTGCCATCAGTGAGTCCGGGGGACAGGGGACGGACGAGCAGTACTTC; CDR3 protein: CAISESGGQGTDEQYF
clone size: few; V gene: TRBV5-5; J gene: TRBJ2-5; D gene: -; CDR3 DNA: TGTGCCAGCAGCTTAAGGGGTCTACCTATACAAGAGACCCAGTACTTC; CDR3 protein: CASSLRGLPIQETQYF
clone size: few; V gene: TRBV19; J gene: TRBJ1-1; D gene: -; CDR3 DNA: TGTGCCAGTAGTATAGACGGTGGGGCCGCTGAAGCTTTCTTT; CDR3 protein: CASSIDGGAAEAFF
clone size: many; V gene: TRBV6-5; J gene: TRBJ2-7; D gene: -; CDR3 DNA: TGTGCCAGCAAGGTAGGGGGGGCTCCGCTCAGTCCCTACGAGCAGTACTTC; CDR3 protein: CASKVGGAPLSPYEQYF
clone size: -; V gene: TRBV7-2; J gene: TRBJ1-1; D gene: TRBD1; CDR3 DNA: TGTGCCAGCAGCTTAGCGCGCGGACAGGGCCTGAACACTGAAGCTTTCTTT; CDR3 protein: CASSLARGQGLNTEAFF
clone size: few; V gene: TRBV7-8; J gene: TRBJ1-2; D gene: -; CDR3 DNA: TGTGCCAGCAGGCCCGCGGGGGTTTATGGCTACACCTTC; CDR3 protein: CASRPAGVYGYTF
clone size: -; V gene: TRBV20-1; J gene: TRBJ2-1; D gene: TRBD2; CDR3 DNA: TGCAGTGCCAACGGACTAGCGGGAGGCGATGAGCAGTTCTTC; CDR3 protein: CSANGLAGGDEQFF
clone size: few; V gene: TRBV7-2; J gene: TRBJ1-1; D gene: -; CDR3 DNA: TGTGCCAGCAGCTTAATGCAGAACACTGAAGCTTTCTTT; CDR3 protein: CASSLMQNTEAFF
clone size: -; V gene: TRBV2; J gene: TRBJ2-1; D gene: TRBD2; CDR3 DNA: TGTGCCAGCAGCGCAAGGGGGTTAGCGGGGGGGTATGGAGATGAGCAGTTCTTC; CDR3 protein: CASSARGLAGGYGDEQFF
clone size: many; V gene: TRBV6-4; J gene: TRBJ2-3; D gene: TRBD2; CDR3 DNA: TGTGCCAGCAGTGACTCTAGCGGGGGCCCCCCCACAGATACGCAGTATTTT; CDR3 protein: CASSDSSGGPPTDTQYF